The rows below give T cell receptor beta chains drawn from one sample of a study of blood T cell repertoires in COVID-19. TCRdb keeps only in-frame clones here, not all; method: immunoSEQ multiplex PCR. The table records hundreds of thousands of clones, roughly 85% of them present only once. Sequencing input: peripheral blood. The receptors shown here come from a man in his forties or fifties with active or convalescent COVID-19. CDR3s include the opening cysteine and the closing phenylalanine or tryptophan. A D gene is named only where the DNA matches it firmly. Expanded clones are given a class, and other clones once, few, many or no size at all.

size | J | D | V | CDR3 | DNA
. | TRBJ2-7 | . | TRBV11-2 | CASSAQTEAREQYF | TGTGCCAGCAGCGCCCAGACGGAGGCGCGTGAGCAGTACTTC
. | TRBJ2-3 | . | TRBV7-2 | CASSLAIRTGNTQYF | TGTGCCAGCAGCTTAGCCATAAGGACTGGAAATACGCAGTATTTT
. | TRBJ1-1 | TRBD1 | TRBV27 | CASGQGYTEAFF | TGTGCCAGCGGACAGGGGTACACTGAAGCTTTCTTT
. | TRBJ2-6 | TRBD2 | TRBV7-3 | CASSPTSGRASFGANVLTF | TGTGCCAGCAGCCCCACTAGCGGGAGGGCCTCGTTCGGGGCCAACGTCCTGACTTTC
. | TRBJ1-3 | . | TRBV19 | CASSADTSSGNTIYF | TGTGCCAGTAGTGCCGACACCAGCTCTGGAAACACCATATATTTT
. | TRBJ2-3 | TRBD2 | TRBV27 | CASRLAGGDTQYF | TGTGCCAGCAGATTAGCGGGAGGGGATACGCAGTATTTT
. | TRBJ1-2 | . | TRBV2 | CASSSLGANYGYTF | TGTGCCAGCAGTAGCCTAGGGGCCAACTATGGCTACACCTTC
. | TRBJ1-6 | . | TRBV30 | CACVAGSLISPLHF | TGTGCCTGCGTTGCAGGGTCCCTAATCTCACCCCTCCACTTT
. | TRBJ1-1 | TRBD1 | TRBV4-3 | CASSSRQGANTEAFF | TGCGCCAGCAGCTCCCGACAGGGGGCTAACACTGAAGCTTTCTTT
. | TRBJ2-2 | TRBD2 | TRBV18 | CASSSQSTTSGRAGELFF | TGTGCCAGCTCATCCCAATCTACGACTAGCGGGAGGGCCGGGGAGCTGTTTTTT
. | TRBJ2-4 | . | TRBV2 | CASSEGRSPAKNIQYF | TGTGCCAGCAGTGAGGGGCGGAGCCCTGCCAAAAACATTCAGTACTTC
. | TRBJ1-5 | TRBD1 | TRBV3-1/TRBV3-2 | CASSQPRDSDVYSNQPQHF | TGTGCCAGCAGCCAGCCCCGGGACAGCGACGTCTATAGCAATCAGCCCCAGCATTTT
. | TRBJ1-2 | . | TRBV15 | CATSREGNLAGSYTF | TGTGCCACCAGCAGAGAAGGCAACCTCGCCGGGAGCTACACCTTC
once | TRBJ1-1 | . | TRBV11-2 | CASSSRDKNTEAFF | TGTGCCAGCAGCTCCCGGGACAAGAACACTGAAGCTTTCTTT
once | TRBJ2-6 | . | TRBV6-5 | CASSYSSRSGANVLTF | TGTGCCAGCAGTTACTCGAGTCGCTCTGGGGCCAACGTCCTGACTTTC
. | TRBJ2-2 | TRBD2 | TRBV5-6 | CASSPGLEGTGELFF | TGTGCCAGCAGCCCGGGACTAGAAGGGACCGGGGAGCTGTTTTTT
once | TRBJ2-5 | TRBD2 | TRBV9 | CASSSARDYNQETQYF | TGTGCCAGCAGCTCTGCCCGGGACTACAACCAAGAGACCCAGTACTTC
. | TRBJ1-4 | . | TRBV3-1/TRBV3-2 | CASSQKKGSEKLFF | TGTGCCAGCAGCCAAAAGAAGGGGTCGGAAAAACTGTTTTTT
. | TRBJ1-5 | TRBD1 | TRBV6-5 | CASRTGAQPQHF | TGTGCCAGCAGGACAGGGGCTCAGCCCCAGCATTTT
. | TRBJ2-5 | TRBD1 | TRBV5-3 | CARRPRSYRGRETQYF | TGTGCCAGAAGACCAAGAAGTTACAGGGGGCGAGAGACCCAGTACTTC
many | TRBJ2-7 | . | TRBV9 | CASSVGTVPYEQYF | TGTGCCAGCAGCGTAGGGACAGTCCCCTACGAGCAGTACTTC
. | TRBJ2-1 | TRBD2 | TRBV6-6 | CASSYSFREGDEQFF | TGTGCCAGCAGTTACTCGTTTCGGGAGGGGGATGAGCAGTTCTTC
. | TRBJ2-3 | TRBD2 | TRBV15 | CATSRDPIGGSRDTQYF | TGTGCCACCAGCAGAGATCCTATCGGCGGGAGCAGGGATACGCAGTATTTT
. | TRBJ1-2 | TRBD1 | TRBV4-1 | CASSPSPDRGGGYTF | TGCGCCAGCAGCCCATCGCCCGACAGGGGAGGTGGCTACACCTTC
. | TRBJ2-5 | . | TRBV5-1 | CASSLGGLVETQYF | TGCGCCAGCAGCTTGGGAGGCCTAGTTGAGACCCAGTACTTC
. | TRBJ2-7 | . | TRBV6-2/TRBV6-3 | CASSSGQSPYEQYF | TGTGCCAGCAGCTCAGGACAGTCTCCCTACGAGCAGTACTTC
. | TRBJ1-1 | . | TRBV28 | CASSSGGRTEAFF | TGTGCCAGCAGTTCCGGCGGGAGGACTGAAGCTTTCTTT
. | TRBJ2-1 | TRBD2 | TRBV30 | CAWAGTSVYNEQFF | TGTGCCTGGGCCGGGACTAGCGTCTACAATGAGCAGTTCTTC
. | TRBJ1-5 | TRBD1 | TRBV19 | CASSSGERGRGQPQHF | TGTGCCAGTAGTAGTGGCGAGAGGGGGCGCGGCCAGCCCCAGCATTTT